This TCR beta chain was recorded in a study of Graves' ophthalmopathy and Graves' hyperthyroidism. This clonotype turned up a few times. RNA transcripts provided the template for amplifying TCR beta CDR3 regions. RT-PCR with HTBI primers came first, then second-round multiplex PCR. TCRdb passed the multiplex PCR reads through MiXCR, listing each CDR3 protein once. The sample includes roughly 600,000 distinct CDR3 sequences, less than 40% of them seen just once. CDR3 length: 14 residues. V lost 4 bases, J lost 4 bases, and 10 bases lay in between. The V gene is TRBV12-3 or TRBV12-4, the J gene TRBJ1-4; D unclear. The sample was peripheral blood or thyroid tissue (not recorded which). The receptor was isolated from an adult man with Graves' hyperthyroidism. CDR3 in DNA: TGTGCCAGCAGTTCCTCGGGATTTAATGAAAAACTGTTTTTT. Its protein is CASSSSGFNEKLFF.